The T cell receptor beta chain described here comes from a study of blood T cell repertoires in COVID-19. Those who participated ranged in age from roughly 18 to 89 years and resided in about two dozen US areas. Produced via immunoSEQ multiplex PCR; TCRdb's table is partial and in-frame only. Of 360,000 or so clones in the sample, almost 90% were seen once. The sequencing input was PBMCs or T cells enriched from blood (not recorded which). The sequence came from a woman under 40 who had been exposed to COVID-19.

CDR3 sequence (DNA): TGCGCCAGCAGCCCCAGACTAGCGGGAGCCGTCTACGAGCAGTACTTC. It encodes CASSPRLAGAVYEQYF. V and J are TRBV5-1 and TRBJ2-7, with 12 bases matching TRBD2. This CDR3 region has 16 residues. Germline-derived CDR1 and CDR2 are SGHRS and YFSETQ. The trim removed 4 bases at V and 3 bases at J, leaving 8 bases unmatched.